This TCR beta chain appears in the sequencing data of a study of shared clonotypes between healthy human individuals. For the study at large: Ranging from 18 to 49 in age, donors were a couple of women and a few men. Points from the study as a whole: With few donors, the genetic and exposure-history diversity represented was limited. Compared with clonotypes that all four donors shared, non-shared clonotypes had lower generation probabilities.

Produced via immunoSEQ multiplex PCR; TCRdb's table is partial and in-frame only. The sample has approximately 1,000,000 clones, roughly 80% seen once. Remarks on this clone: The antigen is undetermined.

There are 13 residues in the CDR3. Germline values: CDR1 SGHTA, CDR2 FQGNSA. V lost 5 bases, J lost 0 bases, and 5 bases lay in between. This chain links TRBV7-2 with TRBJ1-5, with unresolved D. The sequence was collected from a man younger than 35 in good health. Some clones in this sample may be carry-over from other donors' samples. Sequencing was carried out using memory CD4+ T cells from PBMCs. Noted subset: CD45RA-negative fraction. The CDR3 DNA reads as TGTGCCAGCAGCCAGTATAGCAATCAGCCCCAGCATTTT. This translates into CASSQYSNQPQHF.